In this sample, the clone carrying this T cell receptor beta chain turned up a few times. Measured with immunoSEQ multiplex PCR; TCRdb has only the in-frame clones, and not every one. The table records approximately 80,000 clones, 82% of them present only once. This record belongs to a study of PD-L1 blockade in urothelial cancer. Study as a whole: Analyses used blood from 3 weeks (second dose) and 6 weeks after treatment start.

This receptor was identified in a man between 65 and 79 years old with urothelial cancer. Sequencing was performed on PBMCs, taken around atezolizumab (anti-PD-L1) treatment.

The chain's CDR3 is CASSLPQGTRSYEQYF. The CDR3 DNA follows: TGTGCCAGCAGCCTTCCCCAGGGCACCCGATCCTACGAGCAGTACTTC. This sequence joins TRBV7-9 and TRBJ2-7; the D gene is possibly TRBD1 (5 bases). V lost 5 bases and J lost 1, with 18 bases in between. Germline values: CDR1 SEHNR, CDR2 FQNEAQ (reference sequence). The CDR3 runs 16 residues. Drawing the rest from reference TRBV7-9 and TRBJ2-7, the complete variable domain is DTGVSQNPRHKITKRGQNVTFRCDPISEHNRLYWYRQTLGQGPEFLTYFQNEAQLEKSRLLSDRFSAERPKGSFSTLEIQRTEQGDSAMYLCASSLPQGTRSYEQYFGPGTRLTVT.